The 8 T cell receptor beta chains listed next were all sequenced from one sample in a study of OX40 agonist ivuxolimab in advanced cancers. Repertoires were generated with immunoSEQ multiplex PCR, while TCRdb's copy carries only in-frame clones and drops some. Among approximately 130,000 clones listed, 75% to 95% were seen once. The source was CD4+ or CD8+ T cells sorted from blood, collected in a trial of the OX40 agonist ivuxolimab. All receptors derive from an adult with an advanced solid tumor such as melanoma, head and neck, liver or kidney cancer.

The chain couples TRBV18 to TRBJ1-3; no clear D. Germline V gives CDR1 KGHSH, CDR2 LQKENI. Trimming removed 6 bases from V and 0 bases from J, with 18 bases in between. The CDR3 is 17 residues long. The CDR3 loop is CASSPMEALNSGNTIYF. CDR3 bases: TGTGCCAGCTCGCCTATGGAGGCCTTAAACTCTGGAAACACCATATATTTT.

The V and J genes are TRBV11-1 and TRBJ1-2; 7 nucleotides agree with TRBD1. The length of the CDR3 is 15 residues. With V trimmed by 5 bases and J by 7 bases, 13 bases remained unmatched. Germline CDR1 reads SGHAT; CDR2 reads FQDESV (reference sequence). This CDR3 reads CASSQSRGGGLGYTF. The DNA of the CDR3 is TGTGCCAGCAGCCAAAGCAGAGGGGGCGGGCTTGGCTACACCTTC. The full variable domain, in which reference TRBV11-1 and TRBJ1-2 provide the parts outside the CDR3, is EAEVAQSPRYKITEKSQAVAFWCDPISGHATLYWYRQILGQGPELLVQFQDESVVDDSQLPKDRFSAERLKGVDSTLKIQPAELGDSAMYLCASSQSRGGGLGYTFGSGTRLTVV.

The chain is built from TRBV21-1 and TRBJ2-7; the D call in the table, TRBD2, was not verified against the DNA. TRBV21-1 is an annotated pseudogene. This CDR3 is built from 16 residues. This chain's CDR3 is CASSKPGVRSSYEQYF. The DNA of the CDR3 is TGTGCCAGCAGCAAACCGGGAGTAAGGAGCTCCTACGAGCAGTACTTC.

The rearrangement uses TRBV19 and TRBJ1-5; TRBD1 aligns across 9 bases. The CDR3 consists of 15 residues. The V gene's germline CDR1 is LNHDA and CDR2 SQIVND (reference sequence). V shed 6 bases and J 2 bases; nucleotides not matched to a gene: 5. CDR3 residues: CASREQGAGNQPQHF. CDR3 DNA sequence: TGTGCCAGTAGAGAACAGGGGGCAGGCAATCAGCCCCAGCATTTT.

The CDR3 sequence: CAISEPKSGVAGVRYEQYF. For the CDR3, the DNA is TGTGCCATCAGTGAGCCTAAGTCCGGGGTAGCGGGAGTCCGTTACGAGCAGTACTTC. V gene TRBV10-3 combines with J gene TRBJ2-5; 9 positions agree with TRBD2. The J call is uncertain, as TRBJ2-7 better fits the DNA end. CDR1 and CDR2 from the germline V gene are ENHRY and SYGVKD. The CDR3 spans 19 residues.

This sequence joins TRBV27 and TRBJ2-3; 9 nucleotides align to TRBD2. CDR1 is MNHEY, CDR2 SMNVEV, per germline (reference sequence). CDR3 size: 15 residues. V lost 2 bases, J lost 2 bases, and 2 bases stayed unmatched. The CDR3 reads CASSLLAGITDTQYF. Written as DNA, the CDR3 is TGTGCCAGCAGTTTACTAGCGGGGATCACAGATACGCAGTATTTT.

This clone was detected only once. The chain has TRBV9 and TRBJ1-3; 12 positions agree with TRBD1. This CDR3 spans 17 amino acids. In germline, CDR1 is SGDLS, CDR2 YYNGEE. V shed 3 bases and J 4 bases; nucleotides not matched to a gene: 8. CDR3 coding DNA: TGTGCCAGCAGCGGGTGGGGACAGGGGGCTCGGGGAAACACCATATATTTT. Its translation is CASSGWGQGARGNTIYF. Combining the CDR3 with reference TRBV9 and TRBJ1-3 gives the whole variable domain DSGVTQTPKHLITATGQRVTLRCSPRSGDLSVYWYQQSLDQGLQFLIQYYNGEERAKGNILERFSAQQFPDLHSELNLSSLELGDSALYFCASSGWGQGARGNTIYFGEGSWLTVV.

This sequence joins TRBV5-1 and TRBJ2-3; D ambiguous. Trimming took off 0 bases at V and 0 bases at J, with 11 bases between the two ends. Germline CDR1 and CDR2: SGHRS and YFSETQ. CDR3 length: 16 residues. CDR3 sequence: CASSLAAVRSTDTQYF. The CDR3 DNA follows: TGCGCCAGCAGCTTGGCCGCCGTCAGAAGCACAGATACGCAGTATTTT.